This TCR beta chain was captured by sequencing in a study of T cells in Graves' hyperthyroidism and ophthalmopathy. The CDR3 extends over 13 amino acids. V was cut by 8 bases and J by 0 bases, with 12 bases left in between. Germline CDR1 reads DFQATT; CDR2 reads SNEGSKA (reference sequence). The source material, RNA transcripts, was used to amplify TCR beta CDR3 regions. An initial round of RT-PCR targeting the TCR CDR3 relied on the HTBI primer set. MiXCR, run by TCRdb on the multiplex PCR reads, gives a single entry per CDR3 protein. Here the sample spans 660,000 or so distinct CDR3 sequences, less than 25% being singletons. This clonotype occurred a few times.

Source material: blood. The rearrangement uses TRBV20-1 and TRBJ2-3; D perhaps matches TRBD1 (6 bases). The sequence was obtained from a young man with Graves' ophthalmopathy. The CDR3 is CSWTAISTDTQYF. CDR3 nucleotide sequence: TGCAGTTGGACAGCTATTAGCACAGATACGCAGTATTTT.